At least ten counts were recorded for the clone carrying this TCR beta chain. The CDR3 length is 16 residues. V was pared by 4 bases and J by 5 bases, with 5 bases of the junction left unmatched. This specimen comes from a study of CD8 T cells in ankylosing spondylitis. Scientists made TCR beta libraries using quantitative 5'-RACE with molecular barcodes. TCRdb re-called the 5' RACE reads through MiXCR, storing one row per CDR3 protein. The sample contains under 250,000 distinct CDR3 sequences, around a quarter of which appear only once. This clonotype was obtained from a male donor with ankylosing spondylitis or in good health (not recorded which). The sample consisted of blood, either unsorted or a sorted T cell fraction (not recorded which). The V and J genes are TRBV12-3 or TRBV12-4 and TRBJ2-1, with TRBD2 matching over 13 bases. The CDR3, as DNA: TGTGCCAGCAGTTGGACTAGCGGGAGTGCAGACAATGAGCAGTTCTTC. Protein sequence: CASSWTSGSADNEQFF.